The rows below give T cell receptor beta chains drawn from one sample of a study of blood T cell repertoires in COVID-19. Assay used: immunoSEQ multiplex PCR; TCRdb lists only in-frame clones, some missing. The data show 150,000 to 200,000 clones, roughly 85% seen once. Sequencing was performed on PBMCs or T cells enriched from blood (not recorded which). The receptors were sampled from a woman between 18 and 30 years old who had recovered from COVID-19. CDR3s leave out the opening cysteine and the closing phenylalanine or tryptophan.

V	J	CDR3
TRBV19	TRBJ2-1	ASSISLAGGWNEQF
TRBV18	TRBJ2-1	ASFAGLSSSYNEQF
TRBV28	TRBJ1-2	ASSLLGGQGDYGYT
TRBV7-9	TRBJ1-3	ASSSPGTLDVVAGNTIY
TRBV29-1	TRBJ2-5	SVRTGEETQY
TRBV6-5	TRBJ1-3	ASRFDRGNTIY
TRBV18	TRBJ1-2	ASSPGQQNYGYT
TRBV10-3	TRBJ1-1	ATGQGPTEAF
TRBV28	TRBJ1-1	ASSPQGWAQNTEAF
TRBV12-3/TRBV12-4	TRBJ1-6	ASSSEGGSLH
TRBV14	TRBJ2-2	ASSQEEASGELF
TRBV6-5	TRBJ2-1	ASSYSIFPRAREQF
TRBV6-1	TRBJ1-5	ASSVLQTGGNQPQH
TRBV6-5	TRBJ2-7	ASSPTGGNAYEQY
TRBV29-1	TRBJ1-2	SVANRGERDGYT
TRBV18	TRBJ2-7	ASSPTGPTGAEQY
TRBV19	TRBJ2-6	ASSTTGAGANVLT
TRBV19	TRBJ1-6	ASSQMPGGANNSPLH
TRBV21-1	TRBJ1-2	ASSLKDSIPDRYGYT
TRBV11-2	TRBJ1-2	ASSLGPGGPANYGYT
TRBV9	TRBJ1-2	ASSPVHGYT
TRBV6-1	TRBJ1-2	ASSDLDRGRSGYT
TRBV5-1	TRBJ2-3	ASSLDVWGPSTDTQY
TRBV19	TRBJ2-7	ASSIGAGGSYEQY
TRBV2	TRBJ1-4	ASRKGQGWEKLF
TRBV27	TRBJ2-1	ASSYGTGTGLYSSYNEQF